These 32 T cell receptor beta chains originate from one sample sequenced in a study of shared clonotypes between healthy human individuals (TCRdb year 2020). The library was prepared using the immunoSEQ multiplex PCR assay. TCRdb re-hosts the immuneACCESS table, in-frame sequences only. Its copies lack some clones; in the studies checked, an unresolved V gene accounts for under half of them, and the cause for the rest is not known. Here the sample has some 2.1 million clones; approximately 95% occur a single time. The ten most abundant clones make up 0.13% of the sample. Sequencing used naive CD4+ T cells sorted from blood. Interpreted using the paper, the cell subset or site label stands for: CD45RA+ positively selected. The receptors here all came from a man between 18 and 29 years old in good health.

The rearrangement links TRBV2 to TRBJ1-2; TRBD1 is a possible D gene (6 bases). Trimming took 5 bases from V and 7 from J, leaving 17 bases between them. Germline-derived CDR1 and CDR2 are SNHLY and FYNNEI. The CDR3 loop spans 14 amino acids. The CDR3 DNA reads as TGTGCCAGCAGTCCAGGGGTGGAGGGGCTTGGCTACACCTTC. This codes for CASSPGVEGLGYTF.

V usage is TRBV21-1 and J usage is TRBJ1-2; whether TRBD1, the table's D call, matches the DNA was not checked. TRBV21-1 corresponds to a pseudogene. The length of the CDR3 is 12 residues. The CDR3 here is CASSKGQLGYTF. CDR3 DNA: TGTGCCAGCAGCAAAGGACAATTGGGCTACACCTTC.

J is TRBJ1-6 and V is TRBV10-3; the match to TRBD1 covers 7 bases. CDR1 and CDR2 from the germline V gene are ENHRY and SYGVKD. This CDR3 contains 15 residues. Germline trimming cut 2 bases from V and 7 bases from J; bases unmatched to any gene: 5. CDR3 region: CAISEGGQFNSPLHF. CDR3 nucleotide sequence: TGTGCCATCAGTGAGGGGGGACAGTTCAATTCACCCCTCCACTTT.

The chain links TRBV2 to TRBJ2-7; 9 bases align to TRBD1. The CDR3 length is 13 residues. Trimming removed 8 bases from V and 3 bases from J; junction bases left unmatched: 5. CDR1 SNHLY and CDR2 FYNNEI come from the germline V gene. CDR3 residues: CASAGQGFYEQYF. The CDR3 bases are TGTGCCAGCGCGGGACAGGGCTTCTACGAGCAGTACTTC.

This clone was counted a single time. The rearrangement joins TRBV25-1 to TRBJ1-4; D is uncertain. The CDR3 has 14 residues. Germline values: CDR1 MGHDK, CDR2 SYGVNS. V was cut by 1 base and J by 5 bases, with 8 bases left in between. CDR3 sequence: CASSEWASNEKLFF. In DNA, the CDR3 is TGTGCCAGCAGTGAATGGGCCTCAAATGAAAAACTGTTTTTT.

V usage is TRBV7-2 and J usage is TRBJ1-4; the D is unclear. V lost 7 bases and J 4 bases, leaving 16 bases between the germline ends. Germline V CDR1 and CDR2: SGHTA, FQGNSA. This CDR3 comprises 15 residues. The CDR3 DNA sequence: TGTGCCAGCACCCCCTACGGCGGACTTAATGAAAAACTGTTTTTT. Translated, it gives CASTPYGGLNEKLFF.

The J gene is TRBJ2-7, the V gene TRBV4-1, with a tentative D call TRBD1 (6 bases). V was trimmed by 0 bases and J by 3 bases, leaving 12 bases between them. This CDR3 is 15 amino acids long. The V gene's germline CDR1 is MGHRA and CDR2 YSYEKL. The CDR3: CASSQEWDTIYEQYF. CDR3 sequence (DNA): TGCGCCAGCAGCCAAGAATGGGACACCATCTACGAGCAGTACTTC.

V and J are TRBV5-1 and TRBJ1-6, with a tentative D call TRBD1 (6 bases). Germline V gene data show CDR1 as SGHRS and CDR2 as YFSETQ. The V and J ends lost 0 bases and 9 bases respectively, with 13 bases between them. CDR3 length: 15 amino acids. CDR3 DNA sequence: TGCGCCAGCAGCTTGGAGGGCAGGGGCATTTCACCCCTCCACTTT. Its translation: CASSLEGRGISPLHF.

The V and J genes are TRBV30 and TRBJ2-7; D may be TRBD1 or TRBD2 (5 bases each). The germline gives CDR1 GTSNPN, CDR2 SVGIG (reference sequence). The CDR3 has 11 residues. V shed 6 bases and J shed 2 bases, with 8 bases lying between them. CDR3 coding DNA: TGTGCCTGTAGGGACCCCTACGAGCAGTACTTC. Its protein is CACRDPYEQYF.

The chain carries TRBV10-2 and TRBJ2-7; D is undetermined. Germline V CDR1 and CDR2: WSHSY, SAAADI. Trimming took off 7 bases at V and 6 bases at J, with 13 bases between the two ends. This CDR3 is 12 amino acids long. The CDR3 is CASTRTPSEQYF. The CDR3 coding sequence is TGCGCCAGCACGCGGACGCCCAGCGAGCAGTACTTC.

The chain couples TRBV19 to TRBJ1-5, with 10 bases fitting TRBD1. J gave up 7 bases and V 6 bases, and 3 bases lay outside the gene matches. This CDR3 has 13 amino acids. Germline lookup yields CDR1 LNHDA and CDR2 SQIVND (reference sequence). The CDR3 DNA reads TGTGCCAGTAGGGACAGGGGGGTACAGCCCCAGCATTTT. This sequence encodes CASRDRGVQPQHF.

The chain links TRBV21-1 to TRBJ1-2; TRBD1, the D gene given by the table, was not confirmed from the DNA. TRBV21-1 is marked as a pseudogene. The CDR3 runs to 16 residues. In DNA, the CDR3 is TGTGCCAGCAGCAGAGCGACAGGGGGCTCTAACTATGGCTACACCTTC. It translates to CASSRATGGSNYGYTF.

To note about this clone: The same CDR3 also results from other DNA sequences found in this sample. In nucleotides, the CDR3 is TGCGCCAGCAGCCAAGACAGCAGCAATCAGCCCCAGCATTTT. This encodes CASSQDSSNQPQHF. This sequence joins TRBV4-1 and TRBJ1-5; D gene uncertain. V was cut by 0 bases and J by 1 base, with 4 bases left in between. The CDR3 loop spans 14 amino acids. CDR1 is MGHRA, CDR2 YSYEKL, per germline.

CDR3 sequence (DNA): TGTGCCAGCAAAAACTTGGCCCACAGCGAGCAGTACTTC. It codes for CASKNLAHSEQYF. The chain employs TRBV7-2 and TRBJ2-7; D gene ambiguous. The CDR3 contains 13 residues. Germline CDR1 is SGHTA and CDR2 is FQGNSA. The V end was cut by 7 bases, the J end by 6 bases, with 16 bases between. The full variable domain, its missing parts supplied by reference TRBV7-2 and TRBJ2-7, is GAGVSQSPSNKVTEKGKDVELRCDPISGHTALYWYRQSLGQGLEFLIYFQGNSAPDKSGLPSDRFSAERTGGSVSTLTIQRTQQEDSAVYLCASKNLAHSEQYFGPGTRLTVT.

This chain links TRBV5-1 with TRBJ2-2, with TRBD2 matching over 11 bases. The CDR3 spans 16 residues. V was clipped by 4 bases and J by 2 bases; unmatched bases: 4. In germline, CDR1 is SGHRS, CDR2 YFSETQ. The CDR3 coding sequence is TGCGCCAGCAGCGTTGGGACTAGCGGTAACACCGGGGAGCTGTTTTTT. Translated: CASSVGTSGNTGELFF.

The chain employs TRBV6-6 and TRBJ1-4; D gene ambiguous. V dropped 3 bases and J dropped 7 bases, with 9 bases sitting between them. In germline, CDR1 is MNHNY, CDR2 SVGAGI (reference sequence). This CDR3 is built from 13 residues. DNA for the CDR3: TGTGCCAGCAGTTATTTCCCTTCTGAAAAACTGTTTTTT. This encodes CASSYFPSEKLFF.

This clone is a singleton in its sample. V and J are TRBV20-1 and TRBJ2-7; no firm D call. CDR3 length equals 11 residues. Trimming stripped 6 bases from V and 1 base from J, with 7 bases between. Germline-derived CDR1 and CDR2 are DFQATT and SNEGSKA (reference sequence). CDR3 nucleotides: TGCAGTGCGGTGACGTCCTACGAGCAGTACTTC. This sequence encodes CSAVTSYEQYF.

The V call is TRBV4-1, the J call TRBJ1-1; possibly TRBD1 for D (5 bases). The CDR3 is 13 residues long. Trimming pared 5 bases from V and 5 bases from J, leaving 12 bases between. The germline V gene encodes CDR1 MGHRA and CDR2 YSYEKL. CDR3 nucleotides: TGCGCCAGCAGCGCCAGGGTTACGACTGAAGCTTTCTTT. It codes for CASSARVTTEAFF.

The V and J genes are TRBV27 and TRBJ2-7; 8 bases are shared with TRBD2. The V segment lost 5 bases and the J segment 3 bases; nucleotides outside the gene matches: 15. This CDR3 comprises 17 residues. Germline CDR1 MNHEY, CDR2 SMNVEV (reference sequence). CDR3 in DNA: TGTGCCAGCAGTCCGCTTCGCGGGAGGAGAGAAGGCTACGAGCAGTACTTC. It translates to CASSPLRGRREGYEQYF.

The CDR3 reads CASSPGGVYGYTF. CDR3 DNA sequence: TGTGCCAGCAGTCCAGGGGGGGTCTATGGCTACACCTTC. The chain employs TRBV28 and TRBJ1-2; 7 bases align to TRBD1. The germline V gene encodes CDR1 MDHEN and CDR2 SYDVKM. This CDR3 comprises 13 residues. Trimming at V came to 5 bases and at J to 4 bases, leaving 4 bases not matched to a gene.

This chain uses TRBV21-1 with TRBJ2-1; the table names TRBD2, a call not compared with the DNA. TRBV21-1 is a pseudogene locus. This CDR3 contains 13 residues. CDR3 DNA sequence: TGTGCCAGCAAGGGACTATTCTACAATGAGCAGTTCTTC. Protein sequence: CASKGLFYNEQFF.

The V and J genes are TRBV6-5 and TRBJ1-3, with TRBD1 matching over 10 bases. The CDR3 runs 15 residues. The ends lost 6 bases at V and 2 bases at J; junction bases unmatched: 4. In germline, CDR1 is MNHEY, CDR2 SVGAGI. Here the CDR3 reads CASRSGTGAGNTIYF. The CDR3 DNA reads TGTGCCAGCAGATCCGGGACAGGGGCTGGAAACACCATATATTTT.

As concerns this clone: Within the sample, other DNA sequences also encode this same CDR3. The chain couples TRBV2 to TRBJ2-7; possible D gene TRBD1, 6 bases. The CDR3 runs to 15 residues. V shed 5 bases and J shed 0 bases, with 14 bases lying between them. Germline-derived CDR1 and CDR2 are SNHLY and FYNNEI. CDR3 in amino acids: CASSKGQGGSYEQYF. CDR3 DNA: TGTGCCAGCAGTAAGGGACAAGGAGGCTCCTACGAGCAGTACTTC.

As regards this clone: This same CDR3 is encoded by further DNA sequences in the sample. The chain has TRBV5-1 and TRBJ2-7; 7 bases match TRBD1. CDR3 length equals 15 residues. J lost 2 bases, V lost 4 bases, and 9 bases had no gene match. Germline CDR1 reads SGHRS; CDR2 reads YFSETQ. DNA for the CDR3: TGCGCCAGCAGCCCTAGACAGGGTTCTACCTACGAGCAGTACTTC. It is translated as CASSPRQGSTYEQYF.

The chain joins TRBV6-4 to TRBJ1-2; D possibly corresponds to TRBD1 (5 bases). Germline V gene data show CDR1 as MRHNA and CDR2 as SNTAGT. V was pared by 6 bases and J by 14 bases, with 19 bases between. The CDR3 covers 12 residues. Here the CDR3 DNA reads TGTGCCAGCAGCTCACTCCAGGGAGCCCTGACCTTC. Amino acids: CASSSLQGALTF.

This rearrangement joins TRBV2 to TRBJ2-4; D not resolved. The V gene lost 9 bases and the J gene lost 5 bases, with 8 bases spanning the gap. CDR1 and CDR2 (germline): SNHLY, FYNNEI. The CDR3 covers 11 residues. The DNA for the CDR3 is TGTGCCAGTTCGACTCAAAACATTCAGTACTTC. It codes for CASSTQNIQYF.

The chain joins TRBV6-5 to TRBJ1-1; D call uncertain. There are 14 residues in the CDR3. Between the trimmed V and J ends, which lost 7 bases and 0 bases, there was a span of 12 bases. CDR1 is MNHEY and CDR2 is SVGAGI in the germline V gene. The CDR3 reads CASKRSSMNTEAFF. The CDR3 region has the DNA TGTGCCAGCAAAAGGAGTTCCATGAACACTGAAGCTTTCTTT.

This sequence joins TRBV7-2 and TRBJ2-7, with TRBD2 matching 7 bases. The CDR3 consists of 15 residues. Germline V CDR1 and CDR2: SGHTA, FQGNSA. Trimming removed 3 bases from V and 6 bases from J; junction bases left unmatched: 11. DNA of the CDR3: TGTGCCAGCAGCTTCTCCGGGACTACGTTGGGCGAGCAGTACTTC. It specifies CASSFSGTTLGEQYF.

The chain is built from TRBV9 and TRBJ2-7; 8 bases line up with TRBD1. The CDR3 totals 15 residues. Germline lookup yields CDR1 SGDLS and CDR2 YYNGEE. Trimming cost V 3 bases and J 3 bases; bases outside gene matches: 8. CDR3 nucleotide sequence: TGTGCCAGCAGCGAACAGGGGGACATTTTCTACGAGCAGTACTTC. This translates into CASSEQGDIFYEQYF.

The chain links TRBV19 to TRBJ1-3; the D gene is possibly TRBD1 (5 bases). The CDR3 runs to 16 residues. V lost 8 bases and J 0 bases, leaving 17 bases between the germline ends. The germline V gene has CDR1 LNHDA and CDR2 SQIVND (reference sequence). CDR3 DNA: TGTGCCAGTCAACCGGAGGGGCCACACTCTGGAAACACCATATATTTT. Translation gives CASQPEGPHSGNTIYF.

The rearrangement joins TRBV5-1 to TRBJ2-5; 9 nucleotides agree with TRBD2. V was clipped by 5 bases and J by 5 bases; unmatched bases: 4. Germline V gene data show CDR1 as SGHRS and CDR2 as YFSETQ. This CDR3 contains 13 residues. Here the CDR3 DNA reads TGCGCCAGCAGGCTAGCGGGATTCGAGACCCAGTACTTC. This encodes CASRLAGFETQYF.

The chain is built from TRBV7-2 and TRBJ2-1; 8 bases map to TRBD2. V shed 7 bases, J shed 5 bases, and the junction held 4 bases outside the gene matches. The length of the CDR3 is 13 residues. Germline values: CDR1 SGHTA, CDR2 FQGNSA. CDR3 DNA: TGTGCCAGCAAGCGGGGGTTGAACAATGAGCAGTTCTTC. This sequence encodes CASKRGLNNEQFF. The whole variable domain, remainder taken from reference TRBV7-2 and TRBJ2-1, is GAGVSQSPSNKVTEKGKDVELRCDPISGHTALYWYRQSLGQGLEFLIYFQGNSAPDKSGLPSDRFSAERTGGSVSTLTIQRTQQEDSAVYLCASKRGLNNEQFFGPGTRLTVL.